The TCR beta chain under discussion was sequenced for a study of OX40 agonist ivuxolimab in advanced cancers. Across the whole study: The study enrolled dose-escalation patients with hepatocellular carcinoma, melanoma, renal cell or head and neck cancer.

The CDR3 is 14 residues long. V was shortened by 7 bases and J by 0 bases, with 15 bases between the two germline ends. From germline, CDR1 is SQVTM and CDR2 ANQGSEA. TCRdb's table, derived via immunoSEQ multiplex PCR, lists solely in-frame clones and lacks some. The table includes some 66,000 clones, roughly 91% detected once. Study results and limitations: No determination was made of the antigen specificity of the expanded peripheral T cells. Among the lowest peripheral clonal expansion occurred in 0.1-3.0 mg/kg partial responders. In CD8+ T cells, expanded clones were on average more numerous than in CD4+.

Of note for this clone: Its antigen is not identified.

The receptor was derived from an adult with an advanced solid tumor such as melanoma, head and neck, liver or kidney cancer. This material consisted of CD4+ or CD8+ T cells sorted from blood, taken in a trial of the OX40 agonist ivuxolimab. This sequence joins TRBV29-1 and TRBJ1-2; TRBD1 might be the D (6 bases). CDR3 nucleotide sequence: TGCAGCGACTTGGGGGCGACAGCTAACTATGGCTACACCTTC. This encodes CSDLGATANYGYTF.